The rows below give T cell receptor beta chains drawn from one sample of a study of blood T cell repertoires in COVID-19. TCRdb's copy holds only in-frame clones and misses some; the assay was immunoSEQ multiplex PCR. This sample has about 150,000 clones; approximately 80% occur once, and the top ten carry roughly 3.7%. Sequencing was carried out using peripheral blood. These receptor sequences come from a woman older than 75 with acute or convalescent COVID-19. Both conserved end residues are part of each CDR3. D genes are given only for firm matches. Rows give clone size only sometimes, using once, few, many, or a class for an expanded clone.

j_gene,d_gene,v_gene,abundance,CDR3aa,CDR3nt
TRBJ1-2,.,TRBV2,.,CASSEFQGHQGYTF,TGTGCCAGCAGTGAATTTCAGGGACACCAGGGCTACACCTTC
TRBJ1-5,.,TRBV6-6,.,CASSYFQGEDNQPQHF,TGTGCCAGCAGTTACTTTCAAGGAGAGGACAATCAGCCCCAGCATTTT
TRBJ1-2,TRBD1,TRBV6-5,.,CASSYAGQVDYGYTF,TGTGCCAGCAGTTACGCGGGACAGGTTGACTATGGCTACACCTTC
TRBJ1-2,.,TRBV12-2,.,CASRLMGQDNNYGYTF,TGTGCAAGTCGCTTAATGGGACAGGATAATAACTATGGCTACACCTTC
TRBJ1-5,TRBD1,TRBV2,.,CASRQQGSNQPQHF,TGTGCCAGCAGGCAACAGGGGAGCAATCAGCCCCAGCATTTT
TRBJ2-3,TRBD2,TRBV9,.,CASSVGLAGGITDTQYF,TGTGCCAGCAGCGTAGGGCTAGCGGGGGGAATCACAGATACGCAGTATTTT
TRBJ1-4,.,TRBV27,.,CASSLSRQTNEKLFF,TGTGCCAGCAGTTTATCGAGACAGACTAATGAAAAACTGTTTTTT
TRBJ1-4,TRBD1,TRBV7-9,few,CASSFSDRANEKLFF,TGTGCCAGCAGCTTTTCCGACAGGGCCAATGAAAAACTGTTTTTT
TRBJ1-2,.,TRBV7-3,.,CASSLQQDYGYTF,TGTGCCAGCAGCTTACAACAGGACTATGGCTACACCTTC
TRBJ1-4,TRBD1,TRBV27,.,CASSLRAGGFYEKLFF,TGTGCCAGCAGTTTAAGGGCAGGGGGATTTTATGAAAAACTGTTTTTT
TRBJ2-5,TRBD2,TRBV6-5,few,CASSYSTSEETQYF,TGTGCCAGCAGTTACTCGACTAGCGAGGAGACCCAGTACTTC
TRBJ2-3,.,TRBV9,.,CASSPPGTWPSTDTQYF,TGTGCCAGCAGCCCGCCCGGGACTTGGCCTAGCACAGATACGCAGTATTTT
TRBJ2-1,TRBD2,TRBV24-1,.,CATSDWGTSGTDEQFF,TGTGCCACCAGTGATTGGGGGACTAGCGGGACTGATGAGCAGTTCTTC
TRBJ2-7,TRBD1,TRBV2,.,CASSRDRERYEQYF,TGTGCCAGCAGTAGGGACAGGGAGAGGTACGAGCAGTACTTC
TRBJ1-1,TRBD1,TRBV9,few,CASSAPGGQRVNTEAFF,TGTGCCAGCAGCGCCCCAGGGGGACAGAGGGTGAACACTGAAGCTTTCTTT
TRBJ1-1,.,TRBV3-1/TRBV3-2,.,CASSQVEGWTEAFF,TGTGCCAGCAGCCAAGTGGAGGGTTGGACTGAAGCTTTCTTT
TRBJ2-1,TRBD1,TRBV6-5,.,CASSYSLGDREQFF,TGTGCCAGCAGTTACTCGCTCGGGGACAGGGAGCAGTTCTTC
TRBJ2-5,.,TRBV7-9,.,CASSLSASGVRETQYF,TGTGCCAGCAGCTTATCCGCGTCGGGGGTTAGGGAGACCCAGTACTTC
TRBJ2-5,.,TRBV30,.,CAWSVSYQETQYF,TGTGCCTGGAGTGTATCGTACCAAGAGACCCAGTACTTC
TRBJ1-5,.,TRBV6-2/TRBV6-3,few,CASSYFDRPFVNQPQHF,TGTGCCAGCAGTTACTTTGACAGGCCTTTCGTGAATCAGCCCCAGCATTTT
TRBJ2-5,.,TRBV6-2/TRBV6-3,.,CASGSQGYQETQYF,TGTGCCAGCGGTTCACAGGGATACCAAGAGACCCAGTACTTC
TRBJ1-1,TRBD1,TRBV19,.,CASSMLGQMNTEAFF,TGTGCCAGTAGTATGTTGGGACAGATGAACACTGAAGCTTTCTTT
TRBJ1-1,TRBD1,TRBV12-5,.,CASGLAGGTEAFF,TGTGCTAGTGGTTTGGCAGGGGGTACTGAAGCTTTCTTT
TRBJ1-3,.,TRBV4-3,few,CASSQETGGTRGNTIYF,TGCGCCAGCAGCCAAGAAACCGGGGGAACTCGAGGAAACACCATATATTTT
TRBJ2-5,.,TRBV20-1,.,CSAVLGETQYF,TGCAGTGCTGTCCTCGGGGAGACCCAGTACTTC